This passage covers 2 T cell receptor beta chains from one sample sequenced in a study of CD8 T cells in ankylosing spondylitis (dated by TCRdb to the late 2010s). The library was made by 5' RACE. The run used an Illumina HiSeq 2500. TCRdb reran the public reads through fastp at Q25 and MiXCR, keeping productive beta chains. A single entry per CDR3 protein holds the most common genes and DNA from its merged rows. The sample table lists 150,000 to 200,000 distinct CDR3 sequences, approximately 10% of them with a count of one. The ten largest clonotypes hold about 28% of the sample. Sequenced sample: blood, either unsorted or a sorted T cell fraction (not recorded which). The source of these receptors is a male donor with ankylosing spondylitis or in good health (not recorded which).

There are many counts of this clonotype. The chain recombines TRBV5-5 with TRBJ1-4; D ambiguous. Germline assignment: CDR1 SGHKS and CDR2 YYEKEE (reference sequence). This CDR3 region has 15 residues. The ends were cut back, 2 bases at V and 5 bases at J, with 13 bases in the middle. CDR3 sequence: CASSFGPNTNEKLFF. The CDR3 bases are TGTGCCAGCAGCTTTGGACCGAATACCAATGAAAAACTGTTTTTT.

There are many counts of this clonotype. CDR3 coding DNA: TGTGCCACTTCGGGACTTTCCTACGAGCAGTACTTC. This sequence encodes CATSGLSYEQYF. The rearrangement uses TRBV2 and TRBJ2-7, with a tentative D call TRBD2 (6 bases). The CDR3 is 12 residues long. The V and J ends lost 10 bases and 1 base respectively, with 11 bases between them. CDR1 and CDR2 from the germline V gene are SNHLY and FYNNEI.